Following are 20 T cell receptor beta chains from one sample sequenced in a study of PD-1 blockade in classical Hodgkin lymphoma. The time point was: cycle 4 day 1 (C4D1), after less than 7 weeks of nivolumab. Autologous stem cell transplantation was followed by relapse in every patient, and brentuximab vedotin exposure varied. Clones were read by immunoSEQ multiplex PCR, and TCRdb kept only the in-frame ones, dropping some. The sample yields some 27,000 clones, just under 80% seen once. Sequenced here: peripheral blood mononuclear cells (PBMCs), sampled before the fourth cycle of nivolumab. The receptor set was obtained from a human donor with classical Hodgkin lymphoma.

This clone occurred once. This chain joins TRBV11-2 and TRBJ2-2, with D perhaps TRBD1 (6 bases). The CDR3 contains 15 residues. Germline V gene sequence: CDR1 SGHAT, CDR2 FQNNGV. Between the trimmed V and J ends, which lost 0 bases and 3 bases, there was a span of 8 bases. CDR3 bases: TGTGCCAGCAGCTTAGACAGGGGAGACACCGGGGAGCTGTTTTTT. Its protein is CASSLDRGDTGELFF. The complete variable domain, with remaining parts taken from reference TRBV11-2 and TRBJ2-2, reads EAGVAQSPRYKIIEKRQSVAFWCNPISGHATLYWYQQILGQGPKLLIQFQNNGVVDDSQLPKDRFSAERLKGVDSTLKIQPAKLEDSAVYLCASSLDRGDTGELFFGEGSRLTVL.

There are a few counts of this clone. The chain carries TRBV29-1 and TRBJ2-3, with 14 bases aligning to TRBD2. This CDR3 is built from 14 residues. J lost 7 bases, V lost 7 bases, and 7 bases had no gene match. From germline, CDR1 is SQVTM and CDR2 ANQGSEA. The CDR3 region has the DNA TGCAGCGCCAGGACTAGCGGGAGGTCGAATACGCAGTATTTT. This codes for CSARTSGRSNTQYF.

V is TRBV10-2 and J is TRBJ2-5, with a tentative D call TRBD1 (5 bases). The CDR3 consists of 12 residues. Per germline, CDR1 WSHSY and CDR2 SAAADI. V was cut by 4 bases and J by 7 bases, with 10 bases left in between. The DNA for the CDR3 is TGCGCCAGCAGTGGCCAGGGATTGACCCAGTACTTC. Its translation: CASSGQGLTQYF.

This clone was counted once. J is TRBJ2-2 and V is TRBV6-8; 11 bases are a match to TRBD1. Germline assignment: CDR1 MNHGY and CDR2 SAAAGT. J lost 3 bases, V lost 9 bases, and 3 bases had no gene match. This CDR3 region has 14 residues. This CDR3 is CARPGQGDTGELFF. In nucleotides, the CDR3 is TGTGCCAGACCGGGACAGGGGGACACCGGGGAGCTGTTTTTT.

DNA for the CDR3: TGTGCCAGCAGTTCACGACCGAACACCGGGGAGCTGTTTTTT. The encoded protein is CASSSRPNTGELFF. The chain recombines TRBV6-6 with TRBJ2-2, with D hard to call. The germline V and J ends were trimmed by 4 bases and 0 bases, with 6 bases remaining between them. This CDR3 has 14 amino acids. The V gene's germline CDR1 is MNHNY and CDR2 SVGAGI (reference sequence).

The chain combines TRBV18 with TRBJ2-7; the match to TRBD1 covers 9 bases. The CDR3 contains 13 residues. CDR1 is KGHSH, CDR2 LQKENI, per germline. V trimming: 8 bases; J trimming: 6 bases; junction bases outside the gene matches: 8. CDR3 nucleotide sequence: TGTGCCAGCACCGCGGGACAGGGCGGCGAGCAGTACTTC. As protein: CASTAGQGGEQYF.

The chain uses TRBV27 and TRBJ2-7; a possible D gene is TRBD1 (6 bases). Germline V gene lookup returns CDR1 MNHEY and CDR2 SMNVEV (reference sequence). V shed 3 bases and J shed 9 bases, with 12 bases lying between them. The CDR3 totals 12 residues. The CDR3 reads CASSFTGSGQYF. For the CDR3, the DNA is TGTGCCAGCAGTTTCACAGGGAGCGGGCAGTACTTC.

The chain has TRBV29-1 and TRBJ2-7, with 8 bases fitting TRBD1. This CDR3 has 12 residues. V shed 4 bases, J shed 6 bases, and the junction held 5 bases outside the gene matches. CDR1 and CDR2 from the germline V gene are SQVTM and ANQGSEA. CDR3 in DNA: TGCAGCGTTGTAGTCAGGGGGCGCGAGCAGTACTTC. Translated, it gives CSVVVRGREQYF.

In its sample, this clone was seen once. The genes are TRBV7-6 and TRBJ2-5; D call uncertain. CDR1 and CDR2 (germline): SGHVS, FNYEAQ. CDR3 length: 13 residues. Trimming left V 0 bases short and J 5 bases short, with 7 bases between. CDR3 sequence reads: CASSLAISETQYF. CDR3 sequence (DNA): TGTGCCAGCAGCTTAGCTATTTCGGAGACCCAGTACTTC.

This clone was seen only once. The rearrangement uses TRBV9 and TRBJ2-5; no clear D. Trimming left V 3 bases short and J 2 bases short, with 11 bases between. The CDR3 runs to 14 residues. The V gene's germline CDR1 is SGDLS and CDR2 YYNGEE. In DNA form, the CDR3 reads TGTGCCAGCAGCGCCAGATACGCTCAAGAGACCCAGTACTTC. It is translated as CASSARYAQETQYF.

The rearrangement uses TRBV20-1 and TRBJ2-5; D is ambiguous. The V and J ends lost 0 bases and 9 bases respectively, with 5 bases between them. The CDR3 loop spans 10 amino acids. The germline V gene has CDR1 DFQATT and CDR2 SNEGSKA (reference sequence). In DNA, the CDR3 is TGCAGTGCTAGAGATCGGCCCCAGTACTTC. Its protein product is CSARDRPQYF.

This clone was counted a single time. The chain employs TRBV28 and TRBJ1-2, with D perhaps TRBD1 (5 bases). The CDR3 contains 15 residues. Trimming removed 5 bases from V and 8 bases from J, with 21 bases in between. Germline assignment: CDR1 MDHEN and CDR2 SYDVKM. The CDR3 DNA sequence: TGTGCCAGCAGTCCGAGCAGGGTGACCTCGGAGGGCTACACCTTC. As protein: CASSPSRVTSEGYTF.

V usage is TRBV5-6 and J usage is TRBJ2-1; D may correspond to TRBD1 or TRBD2 (5 bases each). V lost 6 bases to trimming and J lost 5 bases, with 15 bases between them. From germline, CDR1 is SGHDT and CDR2 YYEEEE. This CDR3 comprises 14 residues. CDR3 nucleotide sequence: TGTGCCAGCACCTCTCCGGGACGGAACAATGAGCAGTTCTTC. Residues: CASTSPGRNNEQFF.

This chain joins TRBV28 and TRBJ1-5, with D possibly being TRBD1 (5 bases). The CDR3 runs 13 residues. Germline CDR1 MDHEN, CDR2 SYDVKM. Trimming removed 1 base from V and 7 bases from J, with 8 bases in between. The CDR3 region is CASSLSGPQPQHF. The CDR3 DNA reads TGTGCCAGCAGTTTATCGGGGCCCCAGCCCCAGCATTTT.

This sequence joins TRBV27 and TRBJ2-2, with TRBD2 identical over 11 bases. V gave up 5 bases and J gave up 8 bases; unmatched junction bases: 13. The germline V gene encodes CDR1 MNHEY and CDR2 SMNVEV (reference sequence). CDR3 size: 17 residues. The chain's CDR3 is CASSQISGRALVGELFF. CDR3 nucleotides: TGTGCCAGCAGTCAAATTAGCGGGAGGGCCTTAGTAGGGGAGCTGTTTTTT.

Of note for this clone: The germline gene is not matched at one end of the junction; a read error may be the cause. This chain links TRBV6-4 with TRBJ1-2, with 8 positions matching TRBD1. The germline CDR1 and CDR2 sequences are MRHNA and SNTAGT. CDR3 length equals 14 residues. The CDR3 region has the DNA TGTGCCAGCAGCCTCGATCCGGGACAGGCCCCCTTTGCCTTC. This encodes CASSLDPGQAPFAF.

This clone was seen more than once but under ten times. The chain joins TRBV25-1 to TRBJ2-1; weak D call: TRBD2 (5 bases). V was pared by 8 bases and J by 9 bases, with 17 bases between. The CDR3 loop spans 13 amino acids. Looked up from germline, CDR1 is MGHDK and CDR2 is SYGVNS. For the CDR3, the DNA is TGTGCCAGCTCCCGAGAGGGAGCGGTTGAGCAGTTCTTC. As protein: CASSREGAVEQFF.

This clone has only one observation. The sample contains more than one DNA sequence encoding this CDR3. This chain joins TRBV6-5 and TRBJ2-7, with D uncertain. Germline assignment: CDR1 MNHEY and CDR2 SVGAGI. The CDR3 contains 14 residues. Between the trimmed V and J ends, which lost 0 bases and 2 bases, there was a span of 8 bases. The CDR3 coding sequence is TGTGCCAGCAGTTACTCGAGAACTACCTACGAGCAGTACTTC. It specifies CASSYSRTTYEQYF.

The genes are TRBV6-1 and TRBJ2-3; tentatively, D is TRBD2 (6 bases). The CDR3 has 17 amino acids. Trimming took 2 bases from V and 2 from J, leaving 17 bases between them. Germline assignment: CDR1 MNHNS and CDR2 SASEGT. CDR3 sequence reads: CASSEFALAYATDTQYF. In DNA, the CDR3 is TGTGCCAGCAGTGAATTCGCTCTAGCGTACGCCACAGATACGCAGTATTTT.

A few counts support this clone. This chain links TRBV19 with TRBJ2-1; 7 positions agree with TRBD1. Trimming at V came to 5 bases and at J to 0 bases, leaving 4 bases not matched to a gene. Germline CDR1 is LNHDA and CDR2 is SQIVND (reference sequence). CDR3 size: 15 residues. CDR3 loop: CASSFDRDSYNEQFF. The CDR3 DNA is TGTGCCAGTAGTTTCGACAGGGACTCCTACAATGAGCAGTTCTTC.